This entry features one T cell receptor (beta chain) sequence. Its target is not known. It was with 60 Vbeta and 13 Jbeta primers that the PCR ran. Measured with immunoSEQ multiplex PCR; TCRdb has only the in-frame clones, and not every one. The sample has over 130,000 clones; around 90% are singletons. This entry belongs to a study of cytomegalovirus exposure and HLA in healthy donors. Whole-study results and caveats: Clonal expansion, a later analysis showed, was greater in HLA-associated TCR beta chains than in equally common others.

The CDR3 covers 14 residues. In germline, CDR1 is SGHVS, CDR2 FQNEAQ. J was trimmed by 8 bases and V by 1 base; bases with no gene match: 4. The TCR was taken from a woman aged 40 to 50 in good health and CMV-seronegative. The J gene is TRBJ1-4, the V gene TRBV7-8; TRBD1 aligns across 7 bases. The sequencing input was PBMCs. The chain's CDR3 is CASSLGQGREKLFF. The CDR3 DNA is TGTGCCAGCAGCTTAGGACAGGGTCGGGAAAAACTGTTTTTT.